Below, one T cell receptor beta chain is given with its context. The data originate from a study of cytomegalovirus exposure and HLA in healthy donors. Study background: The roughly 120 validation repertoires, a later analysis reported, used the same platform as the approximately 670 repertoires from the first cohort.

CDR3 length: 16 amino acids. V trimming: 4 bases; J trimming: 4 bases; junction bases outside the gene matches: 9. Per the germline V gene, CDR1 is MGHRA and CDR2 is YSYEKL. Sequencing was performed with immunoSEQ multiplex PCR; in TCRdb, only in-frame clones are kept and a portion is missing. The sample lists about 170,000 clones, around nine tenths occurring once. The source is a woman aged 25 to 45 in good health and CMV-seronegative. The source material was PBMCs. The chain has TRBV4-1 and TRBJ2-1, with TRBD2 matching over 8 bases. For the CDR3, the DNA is TGCGCCAGCAGCCTCCCGGGGGGGGCCGGTTACAATGAGCAGTTCTTC. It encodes CASSLPGGAGYNEQFF.